These T cell receptor beta chains were read from a single sample in a study of blood T cell repertoires in COVID-19. Sequencing was performed with immunoSEQ multiplex PCR; in TCRdb, only in-frame clones are kept and a portion is missing. The table lists about 13,000 clones, roughly 90% of them singletons. Sequences were obtained from peripheral blood. The source of these receptors is a human donor in a cohort sampled during active COVID-19. Both conserved end residues are part of each CDR3. D genes are given only for firm matches. Not all rows give a size; the values are once, few, many and, for expanded clones, a class.

abundance	j_gene	d_gene	v_gene	CDR3aa	CDR3nt
.	TRBJ2-2	TRBD1	TRBV4-1	CASSLEPSGQLNTGELFF	TGCGCCAGCAGCCTAGAACCCTCGGGACAGCTTAACACCGGGGAGCTGTTTTTT
.	TRBJ1-2	TRBD1	TRBV7-2	CASSPTGFGYTF	TGTGCCAGCAGCCCGACAGGGTTTGGCTACACCTTC
.	TRBJ2-1	.	TRBV6-6	CASSYLTGSNNEQFF	TGTGCCAGCAGTTACCTCACAGGGTCGAACAATGAGCAGTTCTTC
.	TRBJ2-5	TRBD1	TRBV6-2/TRBV6-3	CASSHNLLGTGSEEETQYF	TGTGCCAGCAGTCACAATCTCTTGGGGACAGGATCGGAGGAAGAGACCCAGTACTTC
.	TRBJ2-2	TRBD2	TRBV9	CASSVVAGPNTGELFF	TGTGCCAGCAGCGTAGTAGCGGGGCCGAACACCGGGGAGCTGTTTTTT
.	TRBJ2-2	TRBD2	TRBV7-2	CASSLPALAANTGELFF	TGTGCCAGCAGCCTCCCGGCACTAGCGGCGAACACCGGGGAGCTGTTTTTT
.	TRBJ2-3	TRBD2	TRBV5-6	CASSPFSGLTTDTQYF	TGTGCCAGCAGCCCTTTTTCGGGACTAACCACAGATACGCAGTATTTT
few	TRBJ2-7	TRBD1	TRBV4-3	CASSQVGTGNDEQYF	TGCGCCAGCAGCCAAGTCGGGACAGGGAACGACGAGCAGTACTTC
once	TRBJ1-6	.	TRBV3-1/TRBV3-2	CASSRTDSTNSPLHF	TGTGCCAGCAGCCGGACGGACAGCACTAATTCACCCCTCCACTTT
.	TRBJ1-5	TRBD1	TRBV6-5	CASSTQGNQPQHF	TGTGCCAGCAGTACACAGGGGAATCAGCCCCAGCATTTT
.	TRBJ1-4	.	TRBV19	CASSIAREEMEKLFF	TGTGCCAGTAGTATAGCGAGGGAGGAGATGGAAAAACTGTTTTTT
.	TRBJ2-2	TRBD1	TRBV6-6	CASSWDRGRIAGELFF	TGTGCCAGCAGTTGGGACAGGGGGCGAATTGCCGGGGAGCTGTTTTTT
.	TRBJ1-5	.	TRBV27	CASSLTEYSNQPQHF	TGTGCCAGCAGTTTAACCGAGTATAGCAATCAGCCCCAGCATTTT
.	TRBJ2-7	.	TRBV27	CASSSDRWGYEQYF	TGTGCCAGCAGTTCCGACAGGTGGGGCTACGAGCAGTACTTC
.	TRBJ2-5	TRBD2	TRBV19	CASSIGLAGAQETQYF	TGTGCCAGTAGTATAGGACTAGCGGGGGCCCAAGAGACCCAGTACTTC
.	TRBJ2-3	TRBD1	TRBV11-3	CASDPGQGSSQYF	TGTGCCAGCGACCCGGGACAGGGCTCGTCGCAGTATTTT
.	TRBJ2-3	TRBD2	TRBV3-1/TRBV3-2	CASRARAPSGGGNTDTQYF	TGTGCCAGCAGGGCAAGGGCACCTAGCGGGGGGGGAAACACAGATACGCAGTATTTT
.	TRBJ1-2	.	TRBV7-2	CASSLARQLYGYTF	TGTGCCAGCAGCTTAGCGCGGCAGCTCTATGGCTACACCTTC
.	TRBJ2-6	.	TRBV2	CASTQFPGANVLTF	TGTGCCAGCACCCAATTCCCTGGGGCCAACGTCCTGACTTTC
.	TRBJ2-7	TRBD1	TRBV5-6	CASSSTAGQGGYEQYF	TGTGCCAGCAGCTCCACAGCCGGACAGGGGGGCTACGAGCAGTACTTC
.	TRBJ1-4	.	TRBV25-1	CASRRVGDEKLFF	TGTGCCAGCAGAAGGGTGGGAGACGAAAAACTGTTTTTT
.	TRBJ2-7	.	TRBV5-1	CASSLAAESYEQYF	TGCGCCAGCAGCTTGGCAGCGGAGTCCTACGAGCAGTACTTC
once	TRBJ1-2	TRBD1	TRBV5-1	CASSSDRGQSGYTF	TGCGCCAGCAGCTCAGACAGGGGCCAGTCTGGCTACACCTTC
.	TRBJ1-6	TRBD1	TRBV6-2/TRBV6-3	CASSYSGTGGSPLHF	TGTGCCAGCAGTTACTCCGGGACAGGGGGCTCACCCCTCCACTTT
.	TRBJ2-7	.	TRBV5-5	CASSLAASSYEQYF	TGTGCCAGCAGCTTGGCGGCTAGCTCCTACGAGCAGTACTTC
few	TRBJ2-7	TRBD2	TRBV2	CASRPRLAGESYEQYF	TGTGCCAGCAGACCAAGACTAGCGGGGGAATCCTACGAGCAGTACTTC
.	TRBJ1-2	TRBD1	TRBV7-8	CASSPDRVNYGYTF	TGTGCCAGCAGCCCGGACAGGGTGAACTATGGCTACACCTTC
.	TRBJ1-1	.	TRBV10-1	CASSESRVEVSQAFF	TGCGCCAGCAGTGAGTCAAGGGTGGAGGTTTCTCAAGCTTTCTTT